Sequencing of this T cell receptor beta chain was carried out in a study of cytomegalovirus exposure and HLA in healthy donors. Germline CDR1 SGHRS, CDR2 YFSETQ. The length of the CDR3 is 13 residues. Deletions cut 6 bases from V and 2 bases from J, with 11 bases between. Some clones are missing from TCRdb's copy, which holds only in-frame ones; the method was immunoSEQ multiplex PCR. The data contain some 200,000 clones, more than 65% of them seen just once; the ten biggest clones take up 2.5% to 3.5%. The TCR originated in a woman between 18 and 30 years old in good health and CMV-seropositive. Sequenced material: PBMCs. The gene calls are TRBV5-1 and TRBJ2-5; D possibly corresponds to TRBD2 (5 bases). CDR3 DNA sequence: TGCGCCAGCACCGACGGGAATCAAGAGACCCAGTACTTC. Amino acids: CASTDGNQETQYF.